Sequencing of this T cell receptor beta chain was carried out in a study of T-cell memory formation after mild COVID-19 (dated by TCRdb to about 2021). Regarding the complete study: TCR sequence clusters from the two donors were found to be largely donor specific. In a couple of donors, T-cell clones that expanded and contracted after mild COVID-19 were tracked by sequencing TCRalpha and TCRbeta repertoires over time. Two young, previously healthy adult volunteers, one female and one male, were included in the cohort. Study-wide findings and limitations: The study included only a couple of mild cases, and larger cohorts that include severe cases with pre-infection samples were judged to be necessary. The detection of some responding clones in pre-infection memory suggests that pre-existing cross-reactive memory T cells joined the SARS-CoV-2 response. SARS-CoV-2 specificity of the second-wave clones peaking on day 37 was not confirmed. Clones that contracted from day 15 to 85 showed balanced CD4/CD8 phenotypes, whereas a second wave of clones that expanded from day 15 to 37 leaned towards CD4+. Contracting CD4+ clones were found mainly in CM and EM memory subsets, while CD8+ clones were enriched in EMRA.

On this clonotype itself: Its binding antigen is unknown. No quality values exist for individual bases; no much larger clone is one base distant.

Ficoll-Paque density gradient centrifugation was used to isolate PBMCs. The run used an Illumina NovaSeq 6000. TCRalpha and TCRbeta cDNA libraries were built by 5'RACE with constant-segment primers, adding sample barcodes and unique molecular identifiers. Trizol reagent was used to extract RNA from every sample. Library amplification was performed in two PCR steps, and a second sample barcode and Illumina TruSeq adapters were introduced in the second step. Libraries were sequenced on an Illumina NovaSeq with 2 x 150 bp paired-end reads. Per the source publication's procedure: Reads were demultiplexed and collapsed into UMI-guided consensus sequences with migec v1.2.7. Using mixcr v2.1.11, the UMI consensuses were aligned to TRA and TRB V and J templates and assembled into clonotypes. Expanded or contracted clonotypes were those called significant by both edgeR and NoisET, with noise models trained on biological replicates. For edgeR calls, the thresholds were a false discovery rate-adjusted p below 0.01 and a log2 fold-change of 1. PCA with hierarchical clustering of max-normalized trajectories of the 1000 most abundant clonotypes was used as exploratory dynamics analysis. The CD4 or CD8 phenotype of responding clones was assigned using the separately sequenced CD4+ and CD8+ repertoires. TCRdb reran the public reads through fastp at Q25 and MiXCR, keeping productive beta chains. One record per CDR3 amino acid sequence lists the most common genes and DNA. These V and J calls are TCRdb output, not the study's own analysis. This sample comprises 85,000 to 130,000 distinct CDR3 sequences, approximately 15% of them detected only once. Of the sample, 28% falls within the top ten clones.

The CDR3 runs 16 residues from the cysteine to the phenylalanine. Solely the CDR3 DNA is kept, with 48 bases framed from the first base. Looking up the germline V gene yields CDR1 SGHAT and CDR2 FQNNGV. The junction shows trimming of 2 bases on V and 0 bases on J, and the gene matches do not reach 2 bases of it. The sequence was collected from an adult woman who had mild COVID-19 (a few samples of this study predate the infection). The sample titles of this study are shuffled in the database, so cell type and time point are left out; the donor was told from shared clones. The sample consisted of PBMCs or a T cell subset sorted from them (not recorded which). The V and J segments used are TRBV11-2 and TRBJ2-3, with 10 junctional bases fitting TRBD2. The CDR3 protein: CASSLTSGMSTDTQYF. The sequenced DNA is TGTGCCAGCAGCTTAACTAGCGGGATGAGCACAGATACGCAGTATTTT.